This TCR beta chain appears in the sequencing data of a study of shared clonotypes between healthy human individuals. This clone was found a few times. Its target is unknown. Profiling relied on immunoSEQ multiplex PCR, and the TCRdb table lists in-frame clones only, not all of them. This sample has about 1 million clones, with around 74% found just once. Study conclusions and caveats: Estimated richness values were generally larger in naive subsets than in memory subsets. It was observed that 5% to 6.5% of naive CD4 clonotypes were shared across several donors.

Looked up from germline, CDR1 is LNHDA and CDR2 is SQIVND (reference sequence). The CDR3 length is 18 residues. V shed 6 bases and J shed 0 bases, with 21 bases lying between them. The TCR sequence derives from a man between 18 and 29 years old in good health. Sequencing was carried out using memory CD4+ T cells sorted from blood. Subset noted: CD45RA-negative fraction. The chain recombines TRBV19 with TRBJ1-3, with D possibly being TRBD1 (6 bases). CDR3 nucleotide sequence: TGTGCCAGTAGGCCCGACGGGGCAGGGGTCGTCTCTGGAAACACCATATATTTT. This gives the protein CASRPDGAGVVSGNTIYF. The full variable domain, with the rest looked up from reference TRBV19 and TRBJ1-3, is DGGITQSPKYLFRKEGQNVTLSCEQNLNHDAMYWYRQDPGQGLRLIYYSQIVNDFQKGDIAEGYSVSREKKESFPLTVTSAQKNPTAFYLCASRPDGAGVVSGNTIYFGEGSWLTVV.